The present T cell receptor (beta chain) was sequenced within a study of blood T cell repertoires in COVID-19. Study summary: COVID-19 samples, acute and convalescent, were from the United States, Italy and Spain. In each case, the material was cDNA or gDNA derived from T cells, B-cell-depleted T cells, or PBMCs.

A Seattle source enrolled patients during active infection and followed them longitudinally. This CDR3 has 15 amino acids. Germline lookup yields CDR1 SGHRS and CDR2 YFSETQ. Trimming at V came to 0 bases and at J to 6 bases, leaving 4 bases not matched to a gene. Authors' methods: Amplification with reference gene primers provided the estimates of nucleated cell counts. Some clones are missing from TCRdb's copy, which holds only in-frame ones; the method was immunoSEQ multiplex PCR. That table furnishes V, J and clone size, whereas the DNA furnished D and trimming. This sample has about 200,000 clones, with 82% found just once.

The sequence derives from a woman between 65 and 79 years old with COVID-19, enrolled during active disease. Sequenced input: peripheral blood. The chain uses TRBV5-1 and TRBJ2-7; 12 nucleotides align to TRBD2. CDR3 nucleotide sequence: TGCGCCAGCAGCTTGGGACTAGCGGGAGTGGGCGAGCAGTACTTC. Amino acids: CASSLGLAGVGEQYF.